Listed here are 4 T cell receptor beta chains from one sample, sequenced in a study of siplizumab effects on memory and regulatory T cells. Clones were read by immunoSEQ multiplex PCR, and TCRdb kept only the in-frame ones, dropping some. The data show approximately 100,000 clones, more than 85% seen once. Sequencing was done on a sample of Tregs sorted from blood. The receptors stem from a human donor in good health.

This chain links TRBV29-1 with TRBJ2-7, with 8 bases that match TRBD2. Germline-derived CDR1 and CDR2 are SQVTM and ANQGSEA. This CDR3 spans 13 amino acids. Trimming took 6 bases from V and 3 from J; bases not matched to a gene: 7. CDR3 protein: CSVLAGTNYEQYF. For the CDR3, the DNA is TGCAGCGTCTTAGCGGGGACCAACTACGAGCAGTACTTC.

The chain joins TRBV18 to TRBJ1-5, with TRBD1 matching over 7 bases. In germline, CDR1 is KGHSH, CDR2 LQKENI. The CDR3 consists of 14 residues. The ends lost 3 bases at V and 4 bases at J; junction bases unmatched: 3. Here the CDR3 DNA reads TGTGCCAGCTCACCCGGGACAGAGAATCAGCCCCAGCATTTT. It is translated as CASSPGTENQPQHF.

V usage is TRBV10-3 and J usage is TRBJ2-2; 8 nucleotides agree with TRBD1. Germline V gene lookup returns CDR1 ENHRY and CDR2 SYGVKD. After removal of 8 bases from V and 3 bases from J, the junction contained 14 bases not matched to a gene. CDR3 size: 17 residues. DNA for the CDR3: TGTGCCATCGCCCCTAACCTCGGACAGGGTGACACCGGGGAGCTGTTTTTT. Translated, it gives CAIAPNLGQGDTGELFF.

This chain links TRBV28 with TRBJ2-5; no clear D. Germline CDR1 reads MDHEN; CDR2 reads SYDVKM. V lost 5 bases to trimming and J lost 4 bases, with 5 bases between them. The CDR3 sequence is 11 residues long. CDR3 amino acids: CASSLLETQYF. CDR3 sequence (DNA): TGTGCCAGCAGTCTTTTAGAGACCCAGTACTTC.